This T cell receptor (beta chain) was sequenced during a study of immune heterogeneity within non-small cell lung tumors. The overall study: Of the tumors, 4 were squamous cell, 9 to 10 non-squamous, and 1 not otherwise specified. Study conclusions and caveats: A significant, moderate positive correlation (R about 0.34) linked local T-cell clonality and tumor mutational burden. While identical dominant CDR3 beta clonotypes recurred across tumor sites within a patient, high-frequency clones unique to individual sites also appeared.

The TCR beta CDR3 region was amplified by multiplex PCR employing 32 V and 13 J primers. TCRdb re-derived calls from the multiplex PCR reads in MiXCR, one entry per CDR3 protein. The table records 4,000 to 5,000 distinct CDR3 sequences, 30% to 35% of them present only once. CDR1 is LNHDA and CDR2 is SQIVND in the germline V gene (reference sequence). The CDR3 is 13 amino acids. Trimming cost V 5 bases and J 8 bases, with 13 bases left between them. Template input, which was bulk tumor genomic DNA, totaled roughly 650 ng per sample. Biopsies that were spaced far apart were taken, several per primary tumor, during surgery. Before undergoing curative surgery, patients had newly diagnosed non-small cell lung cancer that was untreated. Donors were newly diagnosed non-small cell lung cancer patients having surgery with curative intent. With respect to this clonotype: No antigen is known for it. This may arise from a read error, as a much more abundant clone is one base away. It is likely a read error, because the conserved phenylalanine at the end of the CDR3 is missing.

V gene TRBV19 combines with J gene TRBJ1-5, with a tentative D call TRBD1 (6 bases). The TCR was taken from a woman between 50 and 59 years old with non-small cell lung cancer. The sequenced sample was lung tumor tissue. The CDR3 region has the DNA TGTGCCAGTAGTCCTGAGGGGGGAAAGCCCCAGCATCTT. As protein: CASSPEGGKPQHL.